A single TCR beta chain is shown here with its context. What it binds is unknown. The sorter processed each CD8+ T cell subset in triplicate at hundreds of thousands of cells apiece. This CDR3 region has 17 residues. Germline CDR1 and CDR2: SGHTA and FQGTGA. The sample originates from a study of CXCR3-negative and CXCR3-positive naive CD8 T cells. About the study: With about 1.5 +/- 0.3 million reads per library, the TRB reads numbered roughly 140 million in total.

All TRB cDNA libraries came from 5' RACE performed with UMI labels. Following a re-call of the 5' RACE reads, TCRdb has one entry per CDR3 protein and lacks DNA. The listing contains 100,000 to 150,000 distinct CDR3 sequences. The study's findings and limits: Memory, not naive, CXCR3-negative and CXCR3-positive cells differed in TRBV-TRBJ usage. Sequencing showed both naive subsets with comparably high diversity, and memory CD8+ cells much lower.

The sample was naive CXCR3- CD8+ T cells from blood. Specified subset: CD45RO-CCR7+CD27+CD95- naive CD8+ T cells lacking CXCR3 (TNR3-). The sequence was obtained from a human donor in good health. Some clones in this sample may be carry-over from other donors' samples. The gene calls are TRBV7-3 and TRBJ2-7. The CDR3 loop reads CARKCAATELSSYEQYF.